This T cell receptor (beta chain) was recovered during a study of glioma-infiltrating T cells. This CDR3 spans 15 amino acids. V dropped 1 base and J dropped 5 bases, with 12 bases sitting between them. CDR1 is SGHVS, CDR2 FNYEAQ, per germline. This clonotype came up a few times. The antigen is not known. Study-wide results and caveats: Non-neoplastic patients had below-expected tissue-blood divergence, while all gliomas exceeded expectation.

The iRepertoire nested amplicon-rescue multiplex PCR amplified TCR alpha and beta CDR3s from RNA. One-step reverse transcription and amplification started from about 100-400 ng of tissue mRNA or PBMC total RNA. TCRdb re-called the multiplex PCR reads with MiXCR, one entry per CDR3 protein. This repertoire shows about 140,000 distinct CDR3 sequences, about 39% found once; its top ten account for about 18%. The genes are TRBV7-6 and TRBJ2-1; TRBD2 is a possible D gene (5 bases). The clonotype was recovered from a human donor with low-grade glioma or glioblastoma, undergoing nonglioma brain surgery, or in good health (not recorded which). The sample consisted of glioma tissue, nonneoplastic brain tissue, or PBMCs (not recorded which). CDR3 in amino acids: CASSLGEATNNEQFF. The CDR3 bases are TGTGCCAGCAGCTTAGGCGAAGCGACTAACAATGAGCAGTTCTTC.